This T cell receptor (beta chain) was recovered during a study of regulatory T cells in long-lasting Graves disease. About the research overall: The term persistent Graves' disease signified upward of 5 years on antithyroid drugs with positive TSH receptor antibodies.

This clonotype was observed many times. Per germline, CDR1 SGHRS and CDR2 YFSETQ. V gave up 4 bases and J gave up 4 bases; unmatched junction bases: 10. CDR3 length: 18 amino acids. In building TCR beta libraries, iRepertoire HTBI primers were used together with Arm-PCR of CDR3 regions. In TCRdb, the multiplex PCR reads were re-called with MiXCR into one record per CDR3 protein. Here the sample spans some 340,000 distinct CDR3 sequences, approximately 23% being singletons. Time point: persistent/refractory GD, antithyroid drugs over 5 years with positive TRAb. Following extraction of RNA from PBMCs, that RNA was used to make the TCR library.

The clonotype comes from a woman in her thirties or forties with Graves disease. The sequencing here drew on peripheral blood mononuclear cells (PBMCs), taken when the disease was refractory, from a patient treated with antithyroid drugs. This rearrangement joins TRBV5-1 to TRBJ2-2, with TRBD2 matching 13 bases. DNA for the CDR3: TGCGCCAGCAGCACCGGACTAGCGGGAGTTCGTGTCACCGGGGAGCTGTTTTTT. Amino acids: CASSTGLAGVRVTGELFF.